These T cell receptor beta chains were read from a single sample in a study of response to subunit inactivated influenza vaccine. TCRdb redid the calling of the RT-PCR reads with MiXCR, one entry per CDR3 protein. The sample consists of 860,000 or so distinct CDR3 sequences, 20% to 25% of them appearing once. Sequenced here: PBMCs from blood, sampled less than 6 days after vaccination. These receptors were taken from a man aged 45-65 years who received an inactivated influenza vaccine. Each CDR3 is given with its conserved first and last residue. Each record gives: V gene, J gene, CDR3 length, clone size, D gene, CDR3 protein, CDR3 DNA. The D gene is left open where the match is weak. Rows may omit the clone size; those that give it use once, few, many or a size class.

>TRBV15|TRBJ2-6|17|-|TRBD1
CATSRGQGVPGANVLTF
TGTGCCACCAGCAGAGGCCAGGGGGTCCCTGGGGCCAACGTCCTGACTTTC
>TRBV10-3|TRBJ2-7|14|few|-
CAISESSAYYEQYF
TGTGCCATCAGTGAGTCGTCGGCATACTACGAGCAGTACTTC
>TRBV12-3/TRBV12-4|TRBJ2-5|14|few|-
CASSLASGLATQYF
TGTGCCAGCAGTTTAGCGTCGGGGTTGGCGACCCAGTACTTC
>TRBV7-9|TRBJ2-1|13|few|-
CASSRRQTYEQFF
TGTGCCAGCAGCCGTAGACAGACCTATGAGCAGTTCTTC
>TRBV12-3/TRBV12-4|TRBJ2-7|11|-|-
CASSMDIQKYF
TGTGCCAGCAGTATGGACATCCAGAAGTACTTC
>TRBV7-8|TRBJ1-1|15|few|-
CASGKGSRGSAEAFF
TGTGCCAGCGGAAAAGGAAGTCGGGGCTCGGCTGAAGCTTTCTTT
>TRBV20-1|TRBJ2-7|14|-|-
CSARWWALTYEQYF
TGCAGTGCTAGATGGTGGGCCCTGACCTACGAGCAGTACTTC
>TRBV6-1|TRBJ2-5|15|-|-
CASSPWTGDLETQYF
TGTGCCAGCAGTCCCTGGACGGGAGATCTGGAGACCCAGTACTTC
>TRBV11-2|TRBJ2-1|18|few|TRBD1
CASSPTRAGTGKGNEQFF
TGTGCCAGCAGCCCAACCCGCGCCGGGACAGGGAAGGGCAATGAGCAGTTCTTC
>TRBV28|TRBJ2-5|15|-|TRBD1
CASSPNGGTEETQYF
TGTGCCAGCAGTCCGAATGGTGGGACAGAAGAGACCCAGTACTTC
>TRBV5-1|TRBJ2-5|15|few|-
CASNQITGQPETQYF
TGCGCCAGCAACCAAATCACAGGGCAGCCAGAGACCCAGTACTTC
>TRBV7-9|TRBJ1-1|13|few|-
CASSLGPAPEAFF
TGTGCCAGCAGCTTAGGGCCAGCACCTGAAGCTTTCTTT
>TRBV7-2|TRBJ2-5|14|few|-
CASSPDVNQETQYF
TGTGCCAGCAGCCCAGACGTCAATCAAGAGACCCAGTACTTC
>TRBV20-1|TRBJ2-7|15|-|TRBD2
CSAKKLAGGPYEQYF
TGCAGTGCGAAAAAACTAGCGGGAGGGCCGTACGAGCAGTACTTC
>TRBV20-1|TRBJ2-1|16|-|TRBD2
CSAYEGLAGSYNEQFF
TGCAGTGCTTACGAGGGACTAGCGGGGTCCTACAATGAGCAGTTCTTC
>TRBV6-2/TRBV6-3|TRBJ1-2|13|-|-
CASSSRQNYGYTF
TGTGCCAGCAGCTCGAGACAGAACTATGGCTACACCTTC
>TRBV27|TRBJ2-2|13|-|-
CASGRGSGGELFF
TGTGCCAGCGGGCGGGGTTCTGGCGGGGAGCTGTTTTTT
>TRBV14|TRBJ1-1|13|-|TRBD1
CASSQERGQGAFF
TGTGCCAGCAGCCAAGAGAGGGGGCAAGGAGCTTTCTTT
>TRBV7-2|TRBJ2-3|15|few|TRBD2
CASSPTSDPTDTQYF
TGTGCCAGCAGCCCGACTAGCGACCCCACAGATACGCAGTATTTT
>TRBV7-2|TRBJ1-2|15|few|-
CASSAIRGGNYGYTF
TGTGCCAGCAGCGCCATACGTGGGGGTAACTATGGCTACACCTTC
>TRBV7-2|TRBJ2-7|15|few|-
CASSLMGSDFYEQYF
TGTGCCAGCAGCCTAATGGGCAGCGATTTCTACGAGCAGTACTTC
>TRBV5-1|TRBJ2-7|15|-|TRBD1
CASSPPGQGANEQYF
TGCGCCAGCAGCCCCCCGGGACAGGGGGCCAACGAGCAGTACTTC
>TRBV20-1|TRBJ2-7|15|-|TRBD2
CSARGLAGVSYEQYF
TGCAGTGCTAGAGGACTAGCGGGAGTATCCTACGAGCAGTACTTC
>TRBV18|TRBJ1-1|17|-|TRBD1
CASSLNRGWRVNTEAFF
TGTGCCAGCTCACTAAACAGGGGATGGCGGGTGAACACTGAAGCTTTCTTT
>TRBV7-2|TRBJ2-7|14|few|-
CASSRLRSSYEQYF
TGTGCCAGCAGCAGACTTAGGAGCTCCTACGAGCAGTACTTC
>TRBV12-3/TRBV12-4|TRBJ1-2|12|many|TRBD1
CASRRGTAGYTF
TGTGCCAGCAGACGTGGGACAGCGGGCTACACCTTC
>TRBV12-3/TRBV12-4|TRBJ1-2|14|many|-
CASSLGGTDYGYTF
TGTGCCAGCAGTTTAGGGGGGACGGATTATGGCTACACCTTC
>TRBV4-3|TRBJ2-7|13|many|-
CASSQDRTREQYF
TGCGCCAGCAGCCAAGATCGGACACGCGAGCAGTACTTC
>TRBV5-4|TRBJ1-2|14|-|-
CASSSETENYGYTF
TGTGCCAGCAGCTCGGAGACAGAGAACTATGGCTACACCTTC
>TRBV5-1|TRBJ1-1|13|few|-
CASSLEGIDEAFF
TGCGCCAGCAGCTTGGAAGGGATTGATGAAGCTTTCTTT
>TRBV18|TRBJ2-5|18|-|TRBD2
CASSPSGTSGGPRETQYF
TGTGCCAGCTCACCATCCGGGACTAGCGGGGGGCCGAGGGAGACCCAGTACTTC
>TRBV7-9|TRBJ2-1|15|few|TRBD1
CASSLVDRGLNEQFF
TGTGCCAGCAGCTTAGTGGACAGGGGGCTCAATGAGCAGTTCTTC
>TRBV21-1|TRBJ2-5|16|-|-
CASSKATRESKETQYF
TGTGCCAGCAGCAAAGCTACCCGGGAGTCAAAAGAGACCCAGTACTTC
>TRBV5-1|TRBJ1-2|14|-|-
CASSSSRYGYGYTF
TGCGCCAGCAGCTCCAGCAGGTACGGCTATGGCTACACCTTC
>TRBV29-1|TRBJ1-6|12|few|TRBD1
CSVGDRDSPLHF
TGCAGCGTGGGGGACAGGGACTCACCCCTCCACTTT
>TRBV20-1|TRBJ2-2|16|-|TRBD2
CSARASGGRNTGELFF
TGCAGTGCTAGAGCCTCGGGAGGCAGGAACACCGGGGAGCTGTTTTTT